This T cell receptor beta chain was documented in a study of neurological immune-mediated disorders. Unsorted libraries were prepared from 2 million PBMCs that had been stored at -80 C. Study-level points and caveats: As far as clinical or MRI features were concerned, none was associated with the multiple sclerosis repertoire cluster. Patients with HTLV-1-associated myelopathy showed the most TCR clonal expansion. Those with multiple sclerosis showed the least, falling below healthy controls.

The cDNA was generated through 5'RACE incorporating 10-nucleotide random UMIs. TCRdb called the 5' RACE reads again in MiXCR, with one record for every CDR3 protein. The repertoire holds some 57,000 distinct CDR3 sequences, 3.8% seen once, with 6.5% in the top ten. From germline, CDR1 is SGHRS and CDR2 YFSETQ. This CDR3 has 15 amino acids. The V and J ends lost 4 bases and 5 bases respectively, with 15 bases between them. This clonotype was seen repeatedly, ten times or more. What it binds is not known. The chain uses TRBV5-1 and TRBJ2-2; possible D gene TRBD1, 7 bases. The clonotype originates from a man aged 55 to 70 with multiple sclerosis. Sequenced sample: PBMCs. The CDR3 loop is CASSPGGGRTGELFF. The CDR3 DNA follows: TGCGCCAGCAGCCCAGGGGGAGGTCGGACCGGGGAGCTGTTTTTT.